Reported below is one TCR beta chain. The target of this receptor is not known. Qualities for individual bases were not recorded, and no much larger clone is one base off. The receptor library was made with the immunoSEQ multiplex PCR assay. Deep sequencing of rearranged TCR beta loci, alongside multiparametric flow cytometry, was used to profile T cell repertoires. TCRdb holds this immuneACCESS table with in-frame rearrangements only. Some clones are missing; in checked studies, unresolved V genes explain under half, and the rest has no known cause. This sample has over 30,000 clones in its table, and roughly 84% of those were observed once. The ten most abundant clones make up more than 12% of the sample. For this chain, trimming is 3 bases at the V end and 4 bases at the J end, and the number of junction bases without a gene match is 15. CDR1 and CDR2 are read off the germline V gene (reference sequence) as MNHEY and SMNVEV. The CDR3 measures 17 amino acids from cysteine to phenylalanine. Only CDR3 DNA remains: 51 bases, in frame from the first base.

This sample was taken from a study of lymphopenia after photon versus proton radiotherapy (dated by TCRdb to about 2019). Describing the broader study: Photon and proton radiation therapy were compared by the study for their immunological effects in patients with gastrointestinal tumors who developed high-grade lymphopenia. The cohort comprised 15 to 20 patients with gastrointestinal tumors who received either photon or proton therapy and then developed lymphopenia. The study aimed to characterize how the two radiation modalities differ in their impact on the immune system.

What the study reported, not specific to this receptor: After the lymphocyte count nadir, repertoires from photon-treated patients showed oligoclonal expansion, particularly of CD8+ Temra cells, and this expansion drove the decline in diversity. The authors looked at the survival association only in patients who died, and they framed better survival with proton therapy as a possibility rather than a demonstrated result. During treatment, patients who received proton therapy stayed relatively stable, whereas patients who received photon therapy lost naive T cells and TCR diversity and gained effector/memory populations. Across the cohort, an inverse correlation was found between a larger post-nadir drop in TCR diversity and overall survival time among patients who died.

This receptor was taken from a woman in her 70s with pancreatic cancer. The rearranged chain carries TRBV27 and TRBJ2-7; 7 middle bases align to TRBD1. Sequencing was performed on peripheral blood, taken from a patient treated with proton-based radiotherapy. The sequence in DNA is TGTGCCAGCAGTTTCGGGATTTCGACAGGGTCTTCTTACGAGCAGTACTTC. Its coded protein is CASSFGISTGSSYEQYF.